The rows below give T cell receptor beta chains drawn from one sample of a study of shared clonotypes between healthy human individuals. The repertoire was sequenced with immunoSEQ multiplex PCR; TCRdb's copy has only in-frame clones and lacks some. The sample lists under 1,100,000 clones, around 75% seen once, with about 1.5% in the top ten. The specimen sequenced was memory CD4+ T cells sorted from blood. The receptors were sampled from a man aged 18-30 years in good health. The CDR3 runs from the conserved cysteine through the conserved F or W. The D gene is left open where the match is weak. Where a row states a size, it is once, few, many or the class of an expanded clone; other rows omit it.

>-|16|TRBJ2-3|TRBD2|TRBV5-1
CASSPRTSGDTDTQYF
TGCGCCAGCAGCCCCCGGACTAGCGGGGACACAGATACGCAGTATTTT
>-|16|TRBJ2-3|-|TRBV4-1
CASSRTTISSTDTQYF
TGCGCCAGCAGCCGAACGACTATATCAAGCACAGATACGCAGTATTTT
>-|16|TRBJ2-3|TRBD2|TRBV10-3
CAISESIAGTTDTQYF
TGTGCCATCAGTGAGTCGATAGCGGGGACCACAGATACGCAGTATTTT
>-|16|TRBJ2-1|-|TRBV29-1
CSVVPQRLSSYNEQFF
TGCAGCGTTGTCCCTCAAAGGTTGAGCTCCTACAATGAGCAGTTCTTC
>-|16|TRBJ2-3|-|TRBV9
CASSVAGPASTDTQYF
TGTGCCAGCAGCGTAGCGGGGCCCGCTAGCACAGATACGCAGTATTTT
>-|14|TRBJ2-5|-|TRBV9
CASSVAGTGETQYF
TGTGCCAGCAGCGTAGCGGGGACGGGAGAGACCCAGTACTTC
>-|13|TRBJ1-1|-|TRBV6-5
CASKLQGVPEAFF
TGTGCCAGCAAATTACAAGGGGTCCCTGAAGCTTTCTTT
>few|15|TRBJ2-2|TRBD1|TRBV10-3
CAIRGDRGLGGELFF
TGTGCCATCAGAGGAGACAGGGGGCTCGGCGGGGAGCTGTTTTTT
>-|16|TRBJ2-1|-|TRBV27
CASSLRVITSYNEQFF
TGTGCCAGCAGTTTGCGGGTTATTACCTCCTACAATGAGCAGTTCTTC
>-|14|TRBJ2-7|-|TRBV5-1
CASSWSAEKYEQYF
TGCGCCAGCAGCTGGTCGGCAGAAAAGTACGAGCAGTACTTC
>-|15|TRBJ2-1|TRBD1|TRBV7-2
CASSLVTGARNEQFF
TGTGCCAGCAGCTTAGTGACAGGGGCTAGGAATGAGCAGTTCTTC
>-|14|TRBJ1-4|-|TRBV5-1
CASSWGTEGEKLFF
TGCGCCAGCAGCTGGGGGACGGAGGGTGAAAAACTGTTTTTT
>-|16|TRBJ1-4|-|TRBV18
CASSLSGVATNEKLFF
TGTGCCAGCTCACTCTCGGGGGTTGCAACTAATGAAAAACTGTTTTTT
>-|13|TRBJ2-7|-|TRBV19
CASSPSLAYEQYF
TGTGCCAGTAGTCCCTCCTTAGCCTACGAGCAGTACTTC
>-|14|TRBJ2-2|TRBD1|TRBV28
CASERGQNTGELFF
TGTGCCAGCGAAAGGGGGCAGAACACCGGGGAGCTGTTTTTT
>once|14|TRBJ2-5|TRBD2|TRBV25-1
CASSETSGGKTQYF
TGTGCCAGCAGTGAGACTAGCGGGGGGAAGACCCAGTACTTC
>-|15|TRBJ1-1|-|TRBV11-3
CASSLFPSPASEAFF
TGTGCCAGCAGCTTATTCCCCAGCCCGGCGTCTGAAGCTTTCTTT
>-|16|TRBJ2-1|-|TRBV4-1
CASRPEQIGSWAEQFF
TGCGCCAGCAGACCCGAGCAGATCGGGAGTTGGGCTGAGCAGTTCTTC
>-|18|TRBJ2-5|TRBD2|TRBV5-1
CASSLGGRGRAHQETQYF
TGCGCCAGCAGCTTGGGGGGGCGCGGGAGGGCCCACCAAGAGACCCAGTACTTC
>-|14|TRBJ1-1|-|TRBV7-9
CASSLPGGNTEAFF
TGTGCCAGCAGCTTACCAGGCGGGAACACTGAAGCTTTCTTT
>few|15|TRBJ1-6|-|TRBV5-8
CASDTTGPRNSPLHF
TGTGCCAGCGATACTACGGGACCGAGAAATTCACCCCTCCACTTT
>-|15|TRBJ2-7|-|TRBV7-8
CASSPYQGKTNEQYF
TGTGCCAGCAGCCCTTATCAGGGAAAGACTAACGAGCAGTACTTC
>-|15|TRBJ2-5|-|TRBV5-1
CASSPGTAGRETQYF
TGCGCCAGCAGCCCGGGGACAGCGGGTAGGGAGACCCAGTACTTC
>few|14|TRBJ1-2|-|TRBV4-3
CASSQDLGVYGYTF
TGCGCCAGCAGCCAAGATCTTGGAGTGTATGGCTACACCTTC
>-|15|TRBJ1-2|-|TRBV5-1
CASSLAEGGPYGYTF
TGCGCCAGCAGCTTGGCCGAGGGGGGACCTTATGGCTACACCTTC
>-|17|TRBJ2-7|TRBD1|TRBV4-3
CASSQDIVRQGEYEQYF
TGCGCCAGCAGCCAAGATATTGTTAGACAGGGGGAATACGAGCAGTACTTC
>few|12|TRBJ1-1|-|TRBV5-5
CASSFSGIEAFF
TGTGCCAGCAGCTTCTCGGGCATTGAAGCTTTCTTT